These 16 T cell receptor beta chains share one sample of origin, sequenced in a study of T cell clones after liver transplantation. Clones were sequenced by immunoSEQ multiplex PCR, and TCRdb holds only the in-frame ones, with some missing. The repertoire holds fewer than 70,000 clones, with 65% to 75% as singletons. Sequencing used CD4+ T cells from blood, obtained before liver transplant. Receptors originate from a human donor who received a liver transplant.

The chain joins TRBV5-6 to TRBJ1-4; D is ambiguous. Germline CDR1 is SGHDT and CDR2 is YYEEEE. Trimming removed 2 bases at V and 8 bases at J, with 13 bases between. The CDR3 totals 14 residues. In nucleotides, the CDR3 is TGTGCCAGCAGCTTTGTGGCCTTACGCGAAAAACTGTTTTTT. It specifies CASSFVALREKLFF.

The chain couples TRBV2 to TRBJ2-3; no reliable D call. Germline V lookup: CDR1 SNHLY, CDR2 FYNNEI. The CDR3 consists of 12 residues. Trimming removed 3 bases at V and 4 bases at J, with 5 bases between. The CDR3: CASSDRADTQYF. The CDR3 bases are TGTGCCAGCAGTGACCGCGCAGATACGCAGTATTTT.

The J gene is TRBJ2-5, the V gene TRBV7-2; 7 positions match TRBD1. Germline CDR1 is SGHTA and CDR2 is FQGNSA. The junction had 2 bases not matched to a gene; V was cut back by 3 bases and J by 1 base. The CDR3 loop spans 14 amino acids. The CDR3 region is CASSFTGVQETQYF. The DNA for the CDR3 is TGTGCCAGCAGCTTTACAGGGGTCCAAGAGACCCAGTACTTC.

This clone was observed a few times. The chain is built from TRBV7-2 and TRBJ1-6; D unresolved. Per the germline V gene, CDR1 is SGHTA and CDR2 is FQGNSA. This CDR3 contains 14 residues. V lost 5 bases and J 7 bases, leaving 12 bases between the germline ends. The CDR3 spells CASSLPGTNSPLHF. The CDR3 DNA sequence: TGTGCCAGCAGCCTCCCGGGTACGAATTCACCCCTCCACTTT.

The gene calls are TRBV18 and TRBJ1-3, with D possibly TRBD1 on 6 matching bases. The CDR3 is 13 residues long. The V gene's germline CDR1 is KGHSH and CDR2 LQKENI. V was pared by 3 bases and J by 4 bases, with 7 bases between. The CDR3 DNA follows: TGTGCCAGCTCACCGGACAGCGGAAACACCATATATTTT. Its protein is CASSPDSGNTIYF.

This clone was seen repeatedly, ten times or more. This chain links TRBV6-5 with TRBJ1-2, with 7 bases lining up with TRBD1. With 10 bases clipped from V and 0 bases from J, the junction kept 8 bases outside the gene matches. Germline-derived CDR1 and CDR2 are MNHEY and SVGAGI. The CDR3 is made up of 14 amino acids. The DNA for the CDR3 is TGTGCCACGGGACAGAGTCGAGCTAACTATGGCTACACCTTC. Translation: CATGQSRANYGYTF.

The chain is built from TRBV6-6 and TRBJ2-5; 10 positions match TRBD1. CDR3 length: 15 amino acids. Germline assignment: CDR1 MNHNY and CDR2 SVGAGI (reference sequence). J was trimmed by 1 base and V by 5 bases; bases with no gene match: 4. This CDR3 reads CASSPRDRGQETQYF. DNA of the CDR3: TGTGCCAGCAGTCCCCGGGACAGGGGCCAAGAGACCCAGTACTTC.

This clone was counted a few times. The J gene is TRBJ1-1, the V gene TRBV14; D is unclear. This CDR3 is 13 amino acids long. The germline CDR1 and CDR2 sequences are SGHDN and FVKESK. V was pared by 3 bases and J by 3 bases, with 8 bases between. CDR3 protein: CASSQNEDTEAFF. Written as DNA, the CDR3 is TGTGCCAGCAGCCAGAACGAGGACACTGAAGCTTTCTTT.

This clone was detected only a few times. The chain is built from TRBV7-8 and TRBJ1-2; 9 bases align to TRBD1. The CDR3 consists of 15 residues. V dropped 5 bases and J dropped 4; count of bases not matched to a gene: 8. The germline V gene encodes CDR1 SGHVS and CDR2 FQNEAQ. CDR3 DNA sequence: TGTGCCAGCAGCGCCTACAGGGGGCAGGGCTATGGCTACACCTTC. Translated: CASSAYRGQGYGYTF.

CDR3 DNA sequence: TGTGCCTGGAATCCCGGAGGGGCCTTACCCCTGGAGCAGTACTTC. The encoded protein is CAWNPGGALPLEQYF. The chain joins TRBV30 to TRBJ2-7; perhaps TRBD2 as D (6 bases). The ends were cut back, 4 bases at V and 7 bases at J, with 23 bases in the middle. This CDR3 spans 15 amino acids. Germline-derived CDR1 and CDR2 are GTSNPN and SVGIG (reference sequence).

This clone occurred a few times. J is TRBJ2-5 and V is TRBV4-2; 8 nucleotides line up with TRBD1. V dropped 5 bases and J dropped 5; count of bases not matched to a gene: 4. The CDR3 spans 13 residues. Germline CDR1 LGHNA, CDR2 YNFKEQ. The DNA for the CDR3 is TGTGCCAGCAGCGAGCGGACAGGGGAGACCCAGTACTTC. This gives the protein CASSERTGETQYF.

In this sample, this clone turned up many times. V usage is TRBV19 and J usage is TRBJ1-5; D is uncertain. Trimming removed 7 bases at V and 7 bases at J, with 17 bases between. The germline V gene encodes CDR1 LNHDA and CDR2 SQIVND (reference sequence). The CDR3 is 14 residues long. CDR3 loop: CASTLGSIGQPQHF. In nucleotides, the CDR3 is TGTGCCAGTACCCTGGGGAGTATCGGGCAGCCCCAGCATTTT.

The genes are TRBV6-6 and TRBJ1-6; 7 bases match TRBD1. This CDR3 region has 16 residues. Germline V gene lookup returns CDR1 MNHNY and CDR2 SVGAGI (reference sequence). V shed 4 bases and J 3 bases; nucleotides not matched to a gene: 6. Written as DNA, the CDR3 is TGTGCCAGCAGTTTCCCTCAGGGGGGCTATAATTCACCCCTCCACTTT. This sequence encodes CASSFPQGGYNSPLHF.

The table lists this clone with a few counts. Other nucleotide sequences in the sample specify the same CDR3. This rearrangement joins TRBV6-5 to TRBJ1-3; 10 bases are a match to TRBD1. Germline-derived CDR1 and CDR2 are MNHEY and SVGAGI. The CDR3 runs 16 residues. Trimming at V came to 3 bases and at J to 1 base, leaving 3 bases not matched to a gene. CDR3 amino acids: CASSYLGQGSGNTIYF. CDR3 sequence (DNA): TGTGCCAGCAGTTATCTGGGACAGGGGTCTGGAAACACCATATATTTT.

V is TRBV19 and J is TRBJ2-3; 8 nucleotides match TRBD2. Germline lookup yields CDR1 LNHDA and CDR2 SQIVND (reference sequence). There are 15 residues in the CDR3. The V and J ends lost 6 bases and 1 base, in that order; junction bases with no gene match: 6. CDR3 protein: CASSTDGGGTDTQYF. The CDR3 DNA follows: TGTGCCAGTAGCACAGACGGGGGGGGCACAGATACGCAGTATTTT.

The chain uses TRBV7-2 and TRBJ2-3; D is unresolved. V gave up 3 bases and J gave up 1 base, with 8 bases separating them. Germline CDR1 SGHTA, CDR2 FQGNSA. This CDR3 region has 14 residues. The CDR3 here is CASSFGLRTDTQYF. The DNA of the CDR3 is TGTGCCAGCAGCTTTGGCCTCCGCACAGATACGCAGTATTTT.